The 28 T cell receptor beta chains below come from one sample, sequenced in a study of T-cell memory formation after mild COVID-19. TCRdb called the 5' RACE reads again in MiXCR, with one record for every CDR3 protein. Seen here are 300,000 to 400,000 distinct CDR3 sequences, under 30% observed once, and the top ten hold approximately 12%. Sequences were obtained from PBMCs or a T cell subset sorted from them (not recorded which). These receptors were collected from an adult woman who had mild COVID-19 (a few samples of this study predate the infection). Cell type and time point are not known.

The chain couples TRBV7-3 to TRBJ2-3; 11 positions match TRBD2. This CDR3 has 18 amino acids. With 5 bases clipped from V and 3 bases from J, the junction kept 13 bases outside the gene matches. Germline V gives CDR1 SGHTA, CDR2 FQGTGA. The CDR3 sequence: CASSLPGLAAFSTDTQYF. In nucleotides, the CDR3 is TGTGCCAGCAGCCTCCCGGGACTAGCGGCTTTCTCGACAGATACGCAGTATTTT.

As DNA, the CDR3 is TGTGCCAGCAGTTACCCCGGGACAGGGAGTCGCAGTAACACCGGGGAGCTGTTTTTT. This gives the protein CASSYPGTGSRSNTGELFF. The rearrangement joins TRBV6-2 or TRBV6-3 to TRBJ2-2; 9 bases are a match to TRBD1. Trimming cost V 2 bases and J 2 bases; bases outside gene matches: 12. CDR3 length equals 19 residues. Germline values: CDR1 MNHEY, CDR2 SVGEGT.

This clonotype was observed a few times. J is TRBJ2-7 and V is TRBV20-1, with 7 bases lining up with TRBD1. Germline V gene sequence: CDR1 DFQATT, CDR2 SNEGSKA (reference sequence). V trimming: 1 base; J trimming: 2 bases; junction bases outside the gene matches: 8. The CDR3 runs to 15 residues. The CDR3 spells CSARVLGQVAYEQYF. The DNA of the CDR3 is TGCAGTGCTAGAGTTTTAGGACAGGTAGCCTACGAGCAGTACTTC.

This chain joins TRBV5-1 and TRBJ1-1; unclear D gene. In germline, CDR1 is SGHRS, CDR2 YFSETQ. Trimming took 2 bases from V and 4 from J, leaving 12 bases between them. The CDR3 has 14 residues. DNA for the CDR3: TGCGCCAGCAGCTTACCCGGGGTTAGCACTGAAGCTTTCTTT. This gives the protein CASSLPGVSTEAFF.

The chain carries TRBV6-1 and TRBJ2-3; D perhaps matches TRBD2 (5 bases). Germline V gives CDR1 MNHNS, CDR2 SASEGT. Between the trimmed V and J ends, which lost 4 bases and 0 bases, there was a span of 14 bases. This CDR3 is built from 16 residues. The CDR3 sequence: CASSAKYGGSTDTQYF. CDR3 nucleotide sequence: TGTGCCAGCAGTGCTAAGTATGGCGGGAGCACAGATACGCAGTATTTT.

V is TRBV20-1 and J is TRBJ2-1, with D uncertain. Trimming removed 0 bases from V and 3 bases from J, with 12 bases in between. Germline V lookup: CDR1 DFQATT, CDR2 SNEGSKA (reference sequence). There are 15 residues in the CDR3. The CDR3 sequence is CSARDKETFYNEQFF. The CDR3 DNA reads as TGCAGTGCTAGAGATAAAGAGACCTTCTACAATGAGCAGTTCTTC.

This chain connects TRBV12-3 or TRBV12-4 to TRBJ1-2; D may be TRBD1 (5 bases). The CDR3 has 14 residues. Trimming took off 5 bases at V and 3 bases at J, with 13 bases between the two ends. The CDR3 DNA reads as TGTGCCAGCAGTCCGACCGGGACTTACTATGGCTACACCTTC. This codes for CASSPTGTYYGYTF.

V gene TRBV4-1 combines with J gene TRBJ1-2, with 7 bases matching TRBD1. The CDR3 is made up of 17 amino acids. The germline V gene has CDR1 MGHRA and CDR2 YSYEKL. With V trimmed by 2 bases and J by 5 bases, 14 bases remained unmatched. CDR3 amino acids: CASSQKLGTEGKYGYTF. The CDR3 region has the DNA TGCGCCAGCAGCCAAAAACTTGGGACAGAAGGGAAATATGGCTACACCTTC.

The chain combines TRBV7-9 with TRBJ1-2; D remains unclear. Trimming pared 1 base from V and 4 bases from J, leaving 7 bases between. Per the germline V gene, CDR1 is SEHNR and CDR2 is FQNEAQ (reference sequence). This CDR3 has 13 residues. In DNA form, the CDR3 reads TGTGCCAGCAGCTTAGGGGATCCCTATGGCTACACCTTC. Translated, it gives CASSLGDPYGYTF.

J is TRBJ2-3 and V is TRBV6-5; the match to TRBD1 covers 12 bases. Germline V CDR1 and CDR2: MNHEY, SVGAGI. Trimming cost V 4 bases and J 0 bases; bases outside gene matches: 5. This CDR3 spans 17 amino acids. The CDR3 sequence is CASSLGQGAFSTDTQYF. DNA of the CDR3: TGTGCCAGCAGTTTGGGACAGGGGGCATTTAGCACAGATACGCAGTATTTT.

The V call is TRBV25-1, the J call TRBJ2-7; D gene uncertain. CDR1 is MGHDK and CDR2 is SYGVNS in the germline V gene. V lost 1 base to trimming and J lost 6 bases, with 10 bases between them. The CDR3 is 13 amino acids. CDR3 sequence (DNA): TGTGCCAGCAGTGAATGGGGAACAGCCGAGCAGTACTTC. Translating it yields CASSEWGTAEQYF.

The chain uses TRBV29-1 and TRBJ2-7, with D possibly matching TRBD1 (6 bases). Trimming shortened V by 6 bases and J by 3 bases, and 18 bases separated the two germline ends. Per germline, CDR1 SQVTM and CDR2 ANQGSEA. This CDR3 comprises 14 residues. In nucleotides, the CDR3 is TGCAGCGTCCTGCCCCGGGACAAAAACTACGAGCAGTACTTC. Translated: CSVLPRDKNYEQYF.

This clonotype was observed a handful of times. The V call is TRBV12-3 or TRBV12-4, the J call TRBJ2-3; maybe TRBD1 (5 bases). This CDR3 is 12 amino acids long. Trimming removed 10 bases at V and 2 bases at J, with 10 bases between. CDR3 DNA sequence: TGTGCCACGGCAGGGATCACAGATACGCAGTATTTT. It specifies CATAGITDTQYF.

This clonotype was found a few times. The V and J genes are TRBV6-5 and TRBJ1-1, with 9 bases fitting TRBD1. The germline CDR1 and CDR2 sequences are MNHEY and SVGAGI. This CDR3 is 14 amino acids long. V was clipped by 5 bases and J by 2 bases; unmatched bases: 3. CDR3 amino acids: CASSTGGANTEAFF. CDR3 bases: TGTGCCAGCAGTACAGGGGGCGCAAACACTGAAGCTTTCTTT.

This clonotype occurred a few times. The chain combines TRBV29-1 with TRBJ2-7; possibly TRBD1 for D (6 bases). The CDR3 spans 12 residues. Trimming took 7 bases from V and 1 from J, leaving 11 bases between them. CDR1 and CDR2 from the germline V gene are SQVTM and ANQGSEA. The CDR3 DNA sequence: TGCAGCGCCCTGGACAGTTCCTACGAGCAGTACTTC. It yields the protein CSALDSSYEQYF.

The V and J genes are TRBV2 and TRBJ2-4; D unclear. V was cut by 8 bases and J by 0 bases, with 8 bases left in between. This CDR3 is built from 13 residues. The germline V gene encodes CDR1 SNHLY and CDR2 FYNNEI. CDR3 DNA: TGTGCCAGCGGGGATCTAGCCAAAAACATTCAGTACTTC. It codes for CASGDLAKNIQYF.

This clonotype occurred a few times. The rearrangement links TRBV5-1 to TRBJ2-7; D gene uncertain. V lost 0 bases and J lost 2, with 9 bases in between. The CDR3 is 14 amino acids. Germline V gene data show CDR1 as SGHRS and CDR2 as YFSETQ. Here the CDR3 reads CASSLGRLTYEQYF. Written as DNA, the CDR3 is TGCGCCAGCAGCTTGGGCAGGCTGACCTACGAGCAGTACTTC.

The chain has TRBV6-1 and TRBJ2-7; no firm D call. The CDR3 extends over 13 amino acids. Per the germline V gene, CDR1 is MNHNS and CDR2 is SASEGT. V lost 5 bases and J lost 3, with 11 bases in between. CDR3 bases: TGTGCCAGCAGTTTCCAGACGGACTACGAGCAGTACTTC. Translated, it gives CASSFQTDYEQYF.

The chain's CDR3 is CASSQDLLPTSGSRTGEQYF. In DNA, the CDR3 is TGCGCCAGCAGCCAAGATCTCCTCCCAACTAGCGGGAGCAGAACGGGGGAGCAGTACTTC. The chain carries TRBV4-3 and TRBJ2-7; 11 nucleotides match TRBD2. The V gene's germline CDR1 is LGHNA and CDR2 YSLEER. Losses at the gene ends were 0 bases for V and 7 bases for J; bases not matched to a gene: 20. This CDR3 is built from 20 residues.

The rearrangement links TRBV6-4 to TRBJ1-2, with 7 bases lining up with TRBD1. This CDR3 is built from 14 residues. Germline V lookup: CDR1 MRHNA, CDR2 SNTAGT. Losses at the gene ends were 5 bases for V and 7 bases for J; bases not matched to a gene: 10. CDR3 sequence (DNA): TGTGCCAGCAGTCTCACAGGGGACGGCCGTGGCTACACCTTC. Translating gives CASSLTGDGRGYTF.

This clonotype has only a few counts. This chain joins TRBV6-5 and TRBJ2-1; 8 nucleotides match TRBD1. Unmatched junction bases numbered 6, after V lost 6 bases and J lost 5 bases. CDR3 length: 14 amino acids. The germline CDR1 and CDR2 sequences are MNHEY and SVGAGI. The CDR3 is CASRQGQGNNEQFF. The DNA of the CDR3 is TGTGCCAGCAGACAAGGACAGGGAAACAATGAGCAGTTCTTC.

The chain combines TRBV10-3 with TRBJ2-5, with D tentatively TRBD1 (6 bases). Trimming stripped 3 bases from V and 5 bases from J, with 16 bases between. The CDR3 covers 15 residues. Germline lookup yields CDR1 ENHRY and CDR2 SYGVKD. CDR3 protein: CAISELGAPAETQYF. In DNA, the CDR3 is TGTGCCATCAGTGAATTGGGGGCGCCGGCGGAGACCCAGTACTTC.

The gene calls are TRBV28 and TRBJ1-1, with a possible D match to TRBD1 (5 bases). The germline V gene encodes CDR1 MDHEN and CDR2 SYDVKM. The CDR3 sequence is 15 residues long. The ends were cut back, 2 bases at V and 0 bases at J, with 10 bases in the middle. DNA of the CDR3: TGTGCCAGCAGTTTACAGGGTATCATGAACACTGAAGCTTTCTTT. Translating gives CASSLQGIMNTEAFF.

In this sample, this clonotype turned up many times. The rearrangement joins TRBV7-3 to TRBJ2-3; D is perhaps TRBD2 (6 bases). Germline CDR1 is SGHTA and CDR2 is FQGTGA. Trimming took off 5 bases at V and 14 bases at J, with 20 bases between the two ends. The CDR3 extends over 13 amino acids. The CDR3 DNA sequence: TGTGCCAGCAGCCAACAGGACTATACACAACGGTATTTT. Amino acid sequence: CASSQQDYTQRYF.

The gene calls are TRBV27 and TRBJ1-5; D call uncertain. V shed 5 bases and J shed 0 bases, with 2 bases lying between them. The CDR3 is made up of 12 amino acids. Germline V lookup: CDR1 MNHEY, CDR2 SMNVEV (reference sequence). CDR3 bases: TGTGCCAGCAGTAATAGCAATCAGCCCCAGCATTTT. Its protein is CASSNSNQPQHF.

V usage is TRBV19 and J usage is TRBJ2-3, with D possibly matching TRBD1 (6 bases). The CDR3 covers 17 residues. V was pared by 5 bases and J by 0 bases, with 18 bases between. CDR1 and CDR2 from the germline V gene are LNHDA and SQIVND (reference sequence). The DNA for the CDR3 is TGTGCCAGTAGTTCACGTTGGGACACCTTAAGCACAGATACGCAGTATTTT. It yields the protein CASSSRWDTLSTDTQYF.

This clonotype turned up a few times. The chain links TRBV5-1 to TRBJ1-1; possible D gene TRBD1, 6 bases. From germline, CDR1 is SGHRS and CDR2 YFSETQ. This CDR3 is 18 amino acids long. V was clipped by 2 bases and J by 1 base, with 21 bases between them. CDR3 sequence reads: CASSLYREKSGGNTEAFF. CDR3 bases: TGCGCCAGCAGCTTATACAGGGAGAAATCCGGGGGGAACACTGAAGCTTTCTTT. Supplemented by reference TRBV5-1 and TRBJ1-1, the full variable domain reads KAGVTQTPRYLIKTRGQQVTLSCSPISGHRSVSWYQQTPGQGLQFLFEYFSETQRNKGNFPGRFSGRQFSNSRSEMNVSTLELGDSALYLCASSLYREKSGGNTEAFFGQGTRLTVV.

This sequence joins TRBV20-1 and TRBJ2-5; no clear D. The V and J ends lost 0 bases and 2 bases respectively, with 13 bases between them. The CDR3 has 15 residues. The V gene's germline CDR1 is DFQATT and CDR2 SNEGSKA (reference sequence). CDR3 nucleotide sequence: TGCAGTGCTAGAGATCCGCAAACTGGGCAAGAGACCCAGTACTTC. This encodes CSARDPQTGQETQYF.